One sample yielded the 25 T cell receptor beta chains listed below, sequenced in a study of blood T cell repertoires in COVID-19. Assay: immunoSEQ multiplex PCR; the TCRdb copy retains only in-frame clones and omits some. The sample includes about 69,000 clones, roughly 80% of them seen just once. The material sequenced was peripheral blood. These receptor sequences come from a woman of 80 years or more with acute or convalescent COVID-19.

This clone was seen a handful of times. Here the CDR3 reads CASSRGQGVGSNQPQHF. DNA of the CDR3: TGTGCCAGTAGCAGGGGACAGGGGGTCGGGAGCAATCAGCCCCAGCATTTT. V usage is TRBV19 and J usage is TRBJ1-5, with 11 positions matching TRBD1. V shed 6 bases, J shed 1 base, and the junction held 8 bases outside the gene matches. This CDR3 has 17 residues. Looked up from germline, CDR1 is LNHDA and CDR2 is SQIVND (reference sequence).

J is TRBJ2-4 and V is TRBV10-3, with 7 bases matching TRBD2. There are 13 residues in the CDR3. J gave up 8 bases and V 0 bases, and 1 base lay outside the gene matches. Germline CDR1 and CDR2: ENHRY and SYGVKD. CDR3 DNA: TGTGCCATCAGTGAGTCGGGGAGGGACATTCAGTACTTC. It translates to CAISESGRDIQYF.

The chain couples TRBV5-4 to TRBJ2-7, with D perhaps matching TRBD2 (6 bases). CDR3 length: 16 residues. Per germline, CDR1 SGHNT and CDR2 YYREEE (reference sequence). Trimming pared 4 bases from V and 2 bases from J, leaving 19 bases between. The CDR3 reads CASSRIGTEMTYEQYF. Here the CDR3 DNA reads TGTGCCAGCAGCCGAATAGGGACTGAAATGACCTACGAGCAGTACTTC.

The chain joins TRBV7-9 to TRBJ1-5; D is ambiguous. Germline CDR1 reads SEHNR; CDR2 reads FQNEAQ (reference sequence). CDR3 length: 15 amino acids. Trimming removed 5 bases at V and 7 bases at J, with 18 bases between. As DNA, the CDR3 is TGTGCCAGCAGCCGGGCGGAGGGCGCCGGGCAGCCCCAGCATTTT. Translated: CASSRAEGAGQPQHF.

V and J are TRBV27 and TRBJ2-7; TRBD2 might be the D (6 bases). Trimming stripped 3 bases from V and 3 bases from J, with 15 bases between. Germline CDR1 MNHEY, CDR2 SMNVEV (reference sequence). The CDR3 is 15 amino acids. The CDR3, as DNA: TGTGCCAGCAGTTTTAGCGGCGGCTCTTACTACGAGCAGTACTTC. It yields the protein CASSFSGGSYYEQYF.

This chain uses TRBV18 with TRBJ1-5; 7 bases are shared with TRBD1. V dropped 6 bases and J dropped 6; count of bases not matched to a gene: 8. CDR1 and CDR2 from the germline V gene are KGHSH and LQKENI. This CDR3 has 14 amino acids. CDR3 nucleotide sequence: TGTGCCAGCTCTCAGGACAGGCAGGGTCAGCCCCAGCATTTT. It is translated as CASSQDRQGQPQHF.

This clone was counted between two and nine times. The genes are TRBV6-5 and TRBJ1-2; D not certain. V was cut by 7 bases and J by 3 bases, with 18 bases left in between. Germline V gives CDR1 MNHEY, CDR2 SVGAGI. The CDR3 length is 15 residues. The CDR3 DNA sequence: TGTGCCAGCACTAAGAGCCTGTTGTTCGACTATGGCTACACCTTC. Its translation: CASTKSLLFDYGYTF.

The rearrangement links TRBV4-1 to TRBJ2-1; 10 bases are a match to TRBD2. Germline CDR1 MGHRA, CDR2 YSYEKL. The CDR3 covers 15 residues. With V trimmed by 1 base and J by 9 bases, 6 bases remained unmatched. This chain's CDR3 is CASSQGSGGAFEQFF. DNA for the CDR3: TGCGCCAGCAGCCAAGGAAGCGGGGGGGCATTTGAGCAGTTCTTC.

This chain uses TRBV19 with TRBJ2-7; 11 bases are shared with TRBD1. The CDR3 length is 15 residues. The germline gives CDR1 LNHDA, CDR2 SQIVND (reference sequence). V lost 5 bases to trimming and J lost 1 base; unmatched junction nucleotides: 4. DNA of the CDR3: TGTGCCAGTAGTGTTGGGACAGGGGGATCCTACGAGCAGTACTTC. It encodes CASSVGTGGSYEQYF.

This sequence joins TRBV19 and TRBJ1-5; 11 nucleotides align to TRBD1. The V and J ends lost 9 bases and 0 bases, in that order; junction bases with no gene match: 7. Germline V lookup: CDR1 LNHDA, CDR2 SQIVND (reference sequence). The CDR3 contains 16 residues. The CDR3 loop is CASRDRGEASNQPQHF. As DNA, the CDR3 is TGTGCCAGCCGGGACAGGGGGGAAGCTAGCAATCAGCCCCAGCATTTT.

The chain links TRBV5-1 to TRBJ1-1, with TRBD1 identical over 8 bases. This CDR3 comprises 13 residues. The germline V gene has CDR1 SGHRS and CDR2 YFSETQ. After removal of 4 bases from V and 7 bases from J, the junction contained 6 bases not matched to a gene. The CDR3 region is CASSTQGALEAFF. DNA for the CDR3: TGCGCCAGCAGCACCCAGGGGGCACTTGAAGCTTTCTTT.

The chain carries TRBV11-3 and TRBJ1-1; no clear D gene. Trimming left V 5 bases short and J 0 bases short, with 19 bases between. CDR3 length: 17 amino acids. The germline V gene has CDR1 SGHNT and CDR2 YENEEA. The CDR3 is CASSPREGLHMNTEAFF. Written as DNA, the CDR3 is TGTGCCAGCAGCCCAAGAGAGGGTCTTCACATGAACACTGAAGCTTTCTTT. Filled out from reference TRBV11-3 and TRBJ1-1, the complete variable domain reads EAGVVQSPRYKIIEKKQPVAFWCNPISGHNTLYWYLQNLGQGPELLIRYENEEAVDDSQLPKDRFSAERLKGVDSTLKIQPAELGDSAVYLCASSPREGLHMNTEAFFGQGTRLTVV.

The chain recombines TRBV4-1 with TRBJ1-5, with 9 bases lining up with TRBD1. J gave up 7 bases and V 1 base, and 5 bases lay outside the gene matches. The CDR3 spans 15 residues. Germline V CDR1 and CDR2: MGHRA, YSYEKL. CDR3 in DNA: TGCGCCAGCAGCCAAGTTGGGACAGGGTCGCAGCCCCAGCATTTT. Amino acid sequence: CASSQVGTGSQPQHF.

The chain links TRBV19 to TRBJ1-6; TRBD1 aligns across 8 bases. Germline CDR1 LNHDA, CDR2 SQIVND (reference sequence). This CDR3 is built from 14 residues. With 2 bases clipped from V and 10 bases from J, the junction kept 4 bases outside the gene matches. The CDR3 sequence: CASSIQGAESPLHF. Here the CDR3 DNA reads TGTGCCAGTAGTATACAGGGGGCAGAATCACCCCTCCACTTT.

The chain combines TRBV2 with TRBJ2-3; 8 bases agree with TRBD2. CDR1 and CDR2 from the germline V gene are SNHLY and FYNNEI. Trimming took 8 bases from V and 5 from J; bases not matched to a gene: 15. The CDR3 has 16 amino acids. The DNA for the CDR3 is TGTGCCAGCCGGAGGAGAACTAGCGGTCCCGGAGATACGCAGTATTTT. It is translated as CASRRRTSGPGDTQYF.

J is TRBJ2-7 and V is TRBV11-1; a possible D gene is TRBD2 (6 bases). The CDR3 runs 13 residues. Germline loops: CDR1 SGHAT, CDR2 FQDESV (reference sequence). The ends were cut back, 2 bases at V and 5 bases at J, with 10 bases in the middle. The CDR3 sequence is CASSLKSGDEQYF. The CDR3, as DNA: TGTGCCAGCAGCTTAAAGTCGGGGGACGAGCAGTACTTC.

This rearrangement joins TRBV6-2 or TRBV6-3 to TRBJ2-5; the D gene is possibly TRBD1 (6 bases). This CDR3 spans 15 amino acids. Trimming cost V 5 bases and J 3 bases, with 16 bases left between them. Germline lookup yields CDR1 MNHEY and CDR2 SVGEGT. This CDR3 is CASSLTQGQKETQYF. For the CDR3, the DNA is TGTGCCAGCAGTCTAACCCAAGGACAGAAAGAGACCCAGTACTTC.

The rearrangement uses TRBV4-1 and TRBJ1-4; D call uncertain. This CDR3 contains 15 residues. V was trimmed by 4 bases and J by 8 bases, leaving 17 bases between them. Germline CDR1 MGHRA, CDR2 YSYEKL. CDR3 DNA: TGCGCCAGCAGCCCAAGCCCCCAGGATGGCGAAAAACTGTTTTTT. Amino acids: CASSPSPQDGEKLFF.

This chain links TRBV27 with TRBJ2-2, with D tentatively TRBD1 (6 bases). CDR1 and CDR2 (germline): MNHEY, SMNVEV (reference sequence). The CDR3 loop spans 16 amino acids. The V end was cut by 3 bases, the J end by 4 bases, with 15 bases between. CDR3: CASSFEGGIGTGELFF. The CDR3 bases are TGTGCCAGCAGTTTTGAAGGGGGTATAGGCACCGGGGAGCTGTTTTTT.

The chain's CDR3 is CASSRTSGAEETQYF. DNA for the CDR3: TGTGCCAGCAGTAGGACTAGCGGGGCAGAAGAGACCCAGTACTTC. J is TRBJ2-5 and V is TRBV28; 12 nucleotides match TRBD2. Per the germline V gene, CDR1 is MDHEN and CDR2 is SYDVKM. The CDR3 totals 15 residues. V was clipped by 5 bases and J by 3 bases; unmatched bases: 4.

The rearrangement uses TRBV30 and TRBJ1-5; D is unclear. The CDR3 is 18 residues long. Trimming pared 0 bases from V and 3 bases from J, leaving 21 bases between. Germline CDR1 GTSNPN, CDR2 SVGIG (reference sequence). The CDR3 protein is CAWSVRRGQYLSNQPQHF. The CDR3 DNA reads as TGTGCCTGGAGTGTACGCCGAGGGCAGTACCTTTCCAATCAGCCCCAGCATTTT.

The chain has TRBV7-2 and TRBJ1-5; D is perhaps TRBD1 (5 bases). Germline V CDR1 and CDR2: SGHTA, FQGNSA. The V gene lost 1 base and the J gene lost 7 bases, with 11 bases spanning the gap. The CDR3 has 14 residues. Here the CDR3 reads CASSLGRVPQPQHF. The DNA for the CDR3 is TGTGCCAGCAGCTTAGGCAGGGTCCCCCAGCCCCAGCATTTT.

This chain connects TRBV5-5 to TRBJ2-3; TRBD2 aligns across 8 bases. Germline V gives CDR1 SGHKS, CDR2 YYEKEE (reference sequence). The CDR3 sequence is 16 residues long. Trimming removed 2 bases from V and 3 bases from J; junction bases left unmatched: 8. The CDR3 DNA reads as TGTGCCAGCAGCTTTATGGCGGGGGGATGGACAGATACGCAGTATTTT. It specifies CASSFMAGGWTDTQYF.

The chain uses TRBV6-2 or TRBV6-3 and TRBJ1-1, with D possibly being TRBD1 (6 bases). Looked up from germline, CDR1 is MNHEY and CDR2 is SVGEGT. The ends were cut back, 3 bases at V and 4 bases at J, with 15 bases in the middle. The CDR3 sequence is 15 residues long. As DNA, the CDR3 is TGTGCCAGCAGTTATTCGGGCAGGGGATCCACTGAAGCTTTCTTT. Translation: CASSYSGRGSTEAFF.

The chain uses TRBV10-3 and TRBJ2-5; 12 nucleotides match TRBD2. The trim removed 0 bases at V and 5 bases at J, leaving 4 bases unmatched. The CDR3 runs to 16 residues. Germline CDR1 is ENHRY and CDR2 is SYGVKD. The CDR3 loop reads CAISESASGGDETQYF. CDR3 DNA sequence: TGTGCCATCAGTGAGTCGGCTAGCGGGGGGGATGAGACCCAGTACTTC.